This section outlines one T cell receptor (beta chain) sequence together with its context. This sample was included in a study of human T cells and chemical hapten exposure. Overall study: Diphenylcyclopropenone was applied weekly to patients' scalps across the roughly 23-week study.

The CDR3 contains 14 residues. Germline loops: CDR1 SGDLS, CDR2 YYNGEE. The V segment lost 0 bases and the J segment 4 bases; nucleotides outside the gene matches: 3. In TCRdb, the RACE reads were re-called with MiXCR into one record per CDR3 protein. The sample carries about 160,000 distinct CDR3 sequences, 25% to 30% recorded once. Specified time point: patch test 3, about 24 weeks after DPC sensitization. Described treatment: therapeutic diphenylcyclopropenone sensitization with weekly scalp DPC. The chain couples TRBV9 to TRBJ2-7; 8 bases agree with TRBD2. The source material was whole blood, sampled in connection with sensitization to the hapten diphenylcyclopropenone (DPC). The sequence was obtained from a woman in her late teens or twenties with alopecia areata. Some clones in this sample may be carry-over from other donors' samples. CDR3 loop: CASSVASGGYEQYF. Here the CDR3 DNA reads TGTGCCAGCAGCGTAGCCAGCGGGGGTTACGAGCAGTACTTC.